Listed below are T cell receptor beta chains from one sample, sequenced in a study of T cell responses to AZD1222 COVID-19 vaccine. Only in-frame clones appear in the TCRdb table, and some are missing; sequencing was by immunoSEQ multiplex PCR. The table lists roughly 99,000 clones, about nine tenths of them singletons. The sequenced sample was peripheral blood, obtained on day 0 of AZD1222 vaccination. These TCRs come from an adult in good health. The CDR3 runs from the conserved cysteine through the conserved F or W. D genes are given only for firm matches. Where a row states a size, it is once, few, many or the class of an expanded clone; other rows omit it.

v_gene	d_gene	abundance	j_gene	CDR3nt	CDR3aa
TRBV7-3	TRBD2	.	TRBJ2-1	TGTGCCAGCAGCTTCGGGGAGGGCGAGCAGTTCTTC	CASSFGEGEQFF
TRBV7-9	.	.	TRBJ2-2	TGTGCCAGCAGCTTAGGACAGGGGGAGCTGTTTTTT	CASSLGQGELFF
TRBV2	TRBD1	.	TRBJ2-6	TGTGCCAGCAGTGCCGGACAGGTGGGCCTATCTGGGGCCAACGTCCTGACTTTC	CASSAGQVGLSGANVLTF
TRBV3-1/TRBV3-2	TRBD2	.	TRBJ2-5	TGTGCCAGCAGCCAGCTAGCGGGAGAGTCCGGGACCCAGTACTTC	CASSQLAGESGTQYF
TRBV11-2	.	few	TRBJ1-1	TGTGCCAGCAGCCCCCTGAGGGAATCGAAAGCTTTCTTT	CASSPLRESKAFF
TRBV7-2	.	.	TRBJ1-6	TGTGCCAGCAGCTTGTTCAGGTCCTATAATTCACCCCTCCACTTT	CASSLFRSYNSPLHF
TRBV5-1	.	once	TRBJ1-3	TGCGCCAGCAGCTTGGACCTAACCCCTGGAAACACCATATATTTT	CASSLDLTPGNTIYF
TRBV6-6	.	few	TRBJ1-2	TGTGCCAGCGGACACGGATCCCTAGACTATGGCTACACCTTC	CASGHGSLDYGYTF
TRBV5-4	.	.	TRBJ1-5	TGTGCCAGCAGCCTGGACGGTCAGCCCCAGCATTTT	CASSLDGQPQHF
TRBV14	TRBD2	.	TRBJ2-7	TGTGCCAGCAGCGCCCTAGCGGGATCCTACGAGCAGTACTTC	CASSALAGSYEQYF
TRBV6-5	.	few	TRBJ2-7	TGTGCCAGCAGTAGGACGGAAAACTACGAGCAGTACTTC	CASSRTENYEQYF
TRBV6-4	.	.	TRBJ2-2	TGTGCCAGCAGTGAGGGCACCGGGGAGCTGTTTTTT	CASSEGTGELFF
TRBV10-3	TRBD1	.	TRBJ2-1	TGTGCCATCAGAGCCGGGACAGGGGTCTACAATGAGCAGTTCTTC	CAIRAGTGVYNEQFF
TRBV7-2	TRBD2	once	TRBJ2-1	TGTGCCAGCAGCGCAAGACTAGCGGGGGGGCGAAATGAGCAGTTCTTC	CASSARLAGGRNEQFF
TRBV4-1	.	once	TRBJ1-5	TGCGCCAGCAGCCAATATACCGACATACCGCCGCCTTATAGCAATCAGCCCCAGCATTTT	CASSQYTDIPPPYSNQPQHF
TRBV25-1	.	.	TRBJ1-4	TGTGCCAGCAGCCTCGGGCAGGATGAAAAACTGTTTTTT	CASSLGQDEKLFF
TRBV30	.	.	TRBJ1-4	TGTGCCTGGAGTGCGGGCGGGAATGAAAAACTGTTTTTT	CAWSAGGNEKLFF
TRBV19	.	few	TRBJ1-5	TGTGCCAGTAGTCCCCAAAGTAATCAGCCCCAGCATTTT	CASSPQSNQPQHF
TRBV5-4	TRBD1	few	TRBJ1-1	TGTGCCAGCAGCTTGGCTCACGACAGGGCGAAAGCTTTCTTT	CASSLAHDRAKAFF
TRBV29-1	.	.	TRBJ1-2	TGCAGCGTTGAGCACCGGGGACCTTACCGTGGCTACACCTTC	CSVEHRGPYRGYTF